The rows below give T cell receptor beta chains drawn from one sample of a study of early T cells in non-severe SARS-CoV-2 infection. Using its own MiXCR run on the 5' RACE reads, TCRdb lists one record per CDR3 protein. The table lists about 76,000 distinct CDR3 sequences, approximately 11% of them singletons. Material: whole blood. The receptors here all came from an adult who was a healthcare worker with PCR-confirmed SARS-CoV-2 infection or an uninfected control (not recorded which). Both conserved end residues are part of each CDR3. The D gene is left open where the match is weak. Clone size is not always given. Where it is, it says once, few, many or a class for expanded clones.

>many|TRBD1|TRBJ2-1|TRBV10-2
TGCGCCAGCAGTAGACCGGGACAGGTTTATTGGAATGAGCAGTTCTTC
CASSRPGQVYWNEQFF
>many|TRBD2|TRBJ2-3|TRBV6-1
TGTGCCAGCAGTGGATTCCCCCGGGGGGGCAGGGCTGATACGCAGTATTTT
CASSGFPRGGRADTQYF
>few|-|TRBJ2-7|TRBV30
TGTGCCTGGAGTAAACGGCAGGGTCTAAGCGAGCAGTACTTC
CAWSKRQGLSEQYF
>many|TRBD1|TRBJ2-1|TRBV20-1
TGCAGTGCTAGAGAAATGGGACAGGGTGGCAATGAGCAGTTCTTC
CSAREMGQGGNEQFF
>few|TRBD1|TRBJ2-5|TRBV2
TGTGCCGGGTACAGGGGGCGCGGCCAAGAGACCCAGTACTTC
CAGYRGRGQETQYF
>many|-|TRBJ2-7|TRBV3-1
TGTGCCAGCAGAAACCGGGACACCTACGAGCAGTACTTC
CASRNRDTYEQYF
>many|-|TRBJ1-1|TRBV6-7
TGTGCCAGCAGTTTACGCCGTAAGCGGGGCGGCATAGGGAACACTGAAGCTTTCTTT
CASSLRRKRGGIGNTEAFF
>-|-|TRBJ1-6|TRBV2
TGTGCCAGCACCTTCCCGGGAGTTCCGAATTCACCCCTCCACTTT
CASTFPGVPNSPLHF
>few|-|TRBJ2-1|TRBV5-4
TGTGCCAGCAGATTCGCGGATGAGCAGTTCTTC
CASRFADEQFF
>-|TRBD1|TRBJ2-7|TRBV6-1
TGTGCCAGCAGCCATATCGGGACAGGGCGTGACGAGCAGTACTTC
CASSHIGTGRDEQYF
>-|TRBD1|TRBJ1-4|TRBV12-3/TRBV12-4
TGTGCCAGCAGGTTAGGGACAGCAACTAATGAAAAACTGTTTTTT
CASRLGTATNEKLFF
>few|-|TRBJ1-1|TRBV12-3/TRBV12-4
TGTGCCAGCAGCCTCGATTGGAACACTGAAGCTTTCTTT
CASSLDWNTEAFF
>-|-|TRBJ2-7|TRBV12-3/TRBV12-4
TGTGCCAGCAGTCCCGGCCGGTCCTACGAGCAGTACTTC
CASSPGRSYEQYF
>few|TRBD1|TRBJ1-2|TRBV6-6
TGTGCCAGCAGGGACAGGAATTGGATGAACTATGGCTACACCTTC
CASRDRNWMNYGYTF
>-|-|TRBJ1-1|TRBV11-1
TGTGCCAGCAGCCCCCACTACGACATGAACACTGAAGCTTTCTTT
CASSPHYDMNTEAFF
>many|-|TRBJ1-1|TRBV6-5
TGTGCCAGCAGTTACATTCAGGGGAACACTGAAGCTTTCTTT
CASSYIQGNTEAFF
>many|-|TRBJ2-1|TRBV29-1
TGCAGCGTTGAAGAGGCTAGGGGTGAGCAGTTCTTC
CSVEEARGEQFF
>-|-|TRBJ1-4|TRBV7-9
TGTGCCAGCAGCCCTCAGCTTAATGAAAAACTGTTTTTT
CASSPQLNEKLFF
>few|-|TRBJ2-3|TRBV7-8
TGTGCCAGCAGCTTAAGCGGAGTGGCCACAGATACGCAGTATTTT
CASSLSGVATDTQYF
>many|-|TRBJ2-7|TRBV11-2
TGTGCCAGCAGCAATTCCGGGACGGTACCCTACGAGCAGTACTTC
CASSNSGTVPYEQYF
>-|-|TRBJ2-1|TRBV12-5
TGTGCTAGTGGTACACCCATAGGAGGGGCCAATGAGCAGTTCTTC
CASGTPIGGANEQFF
>-|TRBD2|TRBJ2-2|TRBV7-8
TGTGCCAGCAGCTCCCAGACTAGCGGGGTAACCGGGGAGCTGTTTTTT
CASSSQTSGVTGELFF
>few|TRBD2|TRBJ2-3|TRBV3-1
TGTGCCAGCAGCCCCTCGGGACTAGCGGCTAGAAGCACAGATACGCAGTATTTT
CASSPSGLAARSTDTQYF
>-|TRBD1|TRBJ2-3|TRBV18
TGTGCCAGCTCTCCCGGGACAGACAGCACAGATACGCAGTATTTT
CASSPGTDSTDTQYF
>many|-|TRBJ2-7|TRBV10-3
TGTGCCATCAGTCCAGGGCAAACCTACGAGCAGTACTTC
CAISPGQTYEQYF
>few|TRBD2|TRBJ2-3|TRBV27
TGTGCCAGCAGCTTGACTAGCGGGGGATCGGATACGCAGTATTTT
CASSLTSGGSDTQYF
>many|-|TRBJ2-7|TRBV18
TGTGCCAGCTCACCGGGTGCACAGGAGCAGTACTTC
CASSPGAQEQYF
>-|-|TRBJ1-3|TRBV29-1
TGCAGCGTTGGTTACGGAAACACCATATATTTT
CSVGYGNTIYF
>many|-|TRBJ2-1|TRBV13
TGTGCCAGCAGCTTGGAGGGAGCCTACAATGAGCAGTTCTTC
CASSLEGAYNEQFF
>many|TRBD1|TRBJ2-5|TRBV5-1
TGCGCCAGCAGCTTAAGGGACAGGCCTCAAGAGACCCAGTACTTC
CASSLRDRPQETQYF